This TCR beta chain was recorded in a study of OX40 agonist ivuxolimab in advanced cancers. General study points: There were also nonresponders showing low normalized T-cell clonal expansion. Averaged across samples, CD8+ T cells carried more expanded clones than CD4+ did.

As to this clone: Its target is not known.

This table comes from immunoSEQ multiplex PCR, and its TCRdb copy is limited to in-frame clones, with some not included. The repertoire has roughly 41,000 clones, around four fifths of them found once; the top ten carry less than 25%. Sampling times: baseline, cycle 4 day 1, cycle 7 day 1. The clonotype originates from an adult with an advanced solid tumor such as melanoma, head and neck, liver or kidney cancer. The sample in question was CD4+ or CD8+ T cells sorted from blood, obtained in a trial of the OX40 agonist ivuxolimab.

The CDR3 nucleotides read TGTGCCTCTGGGGGGCCTAACACCGGGGAGCTGTTTTTT. The encoded protein is CASGGPNTGELFF. The chain is built from TRBV19 and TRBJ2-2; the D gene could be TRBD1 or TRBD2 (6 bases each). Germline assignment: CDR1 LNHDA and CDR2 SQIVND (reference sequence). The V and J ends lost 11 bases and 2 bases respectively, with 12 bases between them. This CDR3 comprises 13 residues.